These T cell receptor beta chains were read from a single sample in a study of control samples from healthy donors and cancer patients. TCRdb's copy holds only in-frame clones and misses some; the assay was immunoSEQ multiplex PCR. The sample shows about 150,000 clones, just under 95% of them seen only once. Sequencing used blood. These receptor sequences come from a middle-aged man in good health. CDR3s include the opening cysteine and the closing phenylalanine or tryptophan. Each record gives: clone size, J gene, V gene, D gene, CDR3 protein, CDR3 DNA. The D gene is left open where the match is weak. Clone size is given for some rows only: seen once, a few or many times, or a class if the clone is expanded.

-,TRBJ1-6,TRBV4-1,-,CASSQDLGNYNSPLHF,TGCGCCAGCAGCCAAGATTTGGGGAACTATAATTCACCCCTCCACTTT
-,TRBJ1-2,TRBV19,TRBD1,CASSASGGSGVGYTF,TGTGCCAGTAGTGCTTCAGGGGGCAGCGGGGTCGGCTACACCTTC
-,TRBJ1-6,TRBV19,-,CASSTTDNSPLHF,TGTGCCAGCTCGACAACCGATAATTCACCCCTCCACTTT
-,TRBJ1-2,TRBV27,TRBD1,CASSGTGSGYTF,TGTGCCAGCAGTGGGACAGGGAGTGGCTACACCTTC
-,TRBJ1-6,TRBV6-5,-,CASSYSGRSYNSPLHF,TGTGCCAGCAGTTACTCGGGACGGAGCTATAATTCACCCCTCCACTTT
-,TRBJ2-2,TRBV24-1,TRBD2,CATSEGAGSAGELFF,TGTGCCACCAGTGAAGGAGCGGGGAGTGCCGGGGAGCTGTTTTTT
-,TRBJ2-5,TRBV11-1,TRBD1,CASRGQGDETQYF,TGTGCCAGCAGGGGACAGGGGGACGAGACCCAGTACTTC
-,TRBJ1-1,TRBV2,-,CASRPGVGIAEAFF,TGTGCCAGCAGGCCAGGGGTGGGAATCGCTGAAGCTTTCTTT
-,TRBJ2-7,TRBV3-1/TRBV3-2,TRBD1,CASSLTGQASYEQYF,TGTGCCAGCAGCCTCACGGGACAGGCCTCCTACGAGCAGTACTTC
-,TRBJ1-2,TRBV30,-,CAWSPGDGYTF,TGTGCCTGGAGTCCCGGGGACGGCTACACCTTC
-,TRBJ2-3,TRBV28,-,CASSSSPGLSTDTQYF,TGTGCCAGCAGCTCCTCTCCGGGTTTGAGCACAGATACGCAGTATTTT
-,TRBJ1-5,TRBV19,TRBD1,CASSPLDRAVQPQHF,TGTGCCAGTAGCCCTCTGGACAGGGCCGTTCAGCCCCAGCATTTT
once,TRBJ2-7,TRBV2,-,CASRGDRIYEQYF,TGTGCCAGCAGAGGTGACAGAATCTACGAGCAGTACTTC
-,TRBJ1-1,TRBV6-5,-,CASHPRGLNTEAFF,TGTGCCAGTCATCCCCGTGGTCTGAACACTGAAGCTTTCTTT
-,TRBJ1-5,TRBV6-6,-,CASSSRRGGSNQPQHF,TGTGCCAGCAGTTCCCGACGGGGGGGGTCCAATCAGCCCCAGCATTTT
few,TRBJ2-7,TRBV7-8,-,CASSLQDPSYEQYF,TGTGCCAGCAGCTTGCAGGATCCCTCCTACGAGCAGTACTTC
-,TRBJ2-7,TRBV6-1,-,CASSETPLYGGYEQYF,TGTGCCAGCAGTGAAACCCCTCTTTATGGTGGTTACGAGCAGTACTTC
-,TRBJ2-1,TRBV20-1,-,CSANEGPVASSYNEQFF,TGCAGTGCTAATGAGGGTCCCGTAGCGAGCTCCTACAATGAGCAGTTCTTC
few,TRBJ2-2,TRBV7-9,-,CASSSGSGELFF,TGTGCCAGCAGCTCGGGGTCCGGGGAGCTGTTTTTT
-,TRBJ1-6,TRBV28,TRBD1,CASSLTTGGRVRYRSPLHF,TGTGCCAGCAGTTTAACGACAGGGGGGCGAGTAAGGTATCGTTCACCCCTCCACTTT
-,TRBJ2-1,TRBV6-5,-,CASSYRGKGNEQFF,TGTGCCAGCAGTTACAGGGGGAAGGGAAATGAGCAGTTCTTC
-,TRBJ1-2,TRBV7-9,-,CASSLAQGNYGYTF,TGTGCCAGCAGCTTAGCTCAGGGGAACTATGGCTACACCTTC
-,TRBJ1-1,TRBV18,-,CASSSAGGTEAFF,TGTGCCAGCTCTTCCGCGGGGGGGACTGAAGCTTTCTTT
-,TRBJ2-7,TRBV5-1,-,CARPPGRYEQYF,TGCGCCAGACCTCCGGGACGCTACGAGCAGTACTTC
-,TRBJ2-3,TRBV5-1,-,CASSPGGPSTDTQYF,TGCGCCAGCAGCCCCGGAGGGCCCTCCACAGATACGCAGTATTTT
-,TRBJ1-3,TRBV15,TRBD1,CATSRDPGGSNTIYF,TGTGCCACCAGCAGAGATCCAGGGGGGTCGAACACCATATATTTT
-,TRBJ1-1,TRBV9,TRBD1,CASSAPTGGLTEAFF,TGTGCCAGCAGCGCACCGACAGGGGGTCTCACTGAAGCTTTCTTT
-,TRBJ1-4,TRBV28,-,CASSFATGRGEKLFF,TGTGCCAGCAGTTTCGCTACCGGGAGGGGTGAAAAACTGTTTTTT
-,TRBJ1-3,TRBV6-5,-,CASSYSGEGNTIYF,TGTGCCAGCAGTTACTCGGGCGAGGGAAACACCATATATTTT
-,TRBJ1-4,TRBV19,TRBD1,CASSIGDRGPATNEKLFF,TGTGCCAGTAGTATCGGAGACAGGGGGCCTGCAACTAATGAAAAACTGTTTTTT
-,TRBJ1-6,TRBV11-2,-,CASSLDPSTPLHF,TGTGCCAGCAGCTTAGATCCCAGTACACCCCTCCACTTT
-,TRBJ2-7,TRBV12-5,TRBD1,CASGLVVDRGLHEQYF,TGTGCTAGTGGTTTGGTAGTGGACAGGGGGCTCCACGAGCAGTACTTC
-,TRBJ2-3,TRBV11-2,TRBD2,CASSPSGGGATDTQYF,TGTGCCAGCAGCCCCTCGGGAGGGGGAGCGACAGATACGCAGTATTTT
-,TRBJ2-5,TRBV11-2,TRBD1,CASSKNRGLGETQYF,TGTGCCAGCAGCAAAAACAGGGGGCTAGGGGAGACCCAGTACTTC
-,TRBJ1-1,TRBV18,-,CASSPLGGNEAFF,TGTGCCAGCTCACCACTGGGGGGTAATGAAGCTTTCTTT
-,TRBJ2-3,TRBV7-9,TRBD2,CASRQLAGELTTQYF,TGTGCCAGCAGACAACTAGCGGGGGAGTTAACTACGCAGTATTTT
-,TRBJ1-2,TRBV5-4,TRBD1,CASSRDRDGYTF,TGTGCCAGCAGCCGGGACAGGGATGGCTACACCTTC
-,TRBJ2-2,TRBV7-6,-,CASSPSDWQGPNTGELFF,TGTGCCAGCAGCCCTAGCGATTGGCAGGGGCCAAACACCGGGGAGCTGTTTTTT
-,TRBJ1-1,TRBV30,-,CAWSVRQLTEAFF,TGTGCCTGGAGTGTAAGACAGCTCACTGAAGCTTTCTTT
once,TRBJ1-2,TRBV4-3,TRBD1,CASSQDPPGGLTMGYTF,TGCGCCAGCAGCCAAGACCCACCAGGGGGCCTAACTATGGGCTACACCTTC
-,TRBJ1-6,TRBV14,-,CASSQSRESPLHF,TGTGCCAGCAGCCAGTCTCGGGAATCACCCCTCCACTTT
once,TRBJ1-2,TRBV25-1,TRBD1,CASRTGYEGYTF,TGTGCCAGCAGGACAGGGTACGAGGGCTACACCTTC
once,TRBJ2-2,TRBV10-2,-,CASIRTDTGELFF,TGCGCCAGCATAAGGACAGACACCGGGGAGCTGTTTTTT
-,TRBJ1-2,TRBV7-9,-,CASSLASGAGYGYTF,TGTGCCAGCAGCTTAGCTTCGGGGGCGGGGTATGGCTACACCTTC
-,TRBJ2-1,TRBV5-8,-,CASSSYNRARGEQFF,TGTGCCAGCAGTTCCTACAACAGGGCCCGGGGTGAGCAGTTCTTC
-,TRBJ2-1,TRBV7-2,-,CASSPGGGRVHEQFF,TGTGCCAGCAGCCCAGGCGGGGGCAGGGTCCACGAGCAGTTCTTC
-,TRBJ1-1,TRBV28,-,CASSFFGLERNTEAFF,TGTGCCAGCAGTTTCTTTGGCTTAGAACGAAACACTGAAGCTTTCTTT
once,TRBJ1-2,TRBV19,-,CASSSPERGYYGYTF,TGTGCCAGTAGTTCTCCCGAGCGGGGATACTATGGCTACACCTTC
-,TRBJ1-5,TRBV5-1,-,CASSLEGSGQPQHF,TGCGCCAGCAGCTTGGAGGGAAGCGGCCAGCCCCAGCATTTT